A selection of T cell receptor beta chains follows, all from one sample in a study of T cell responses to AZD1222 COVID-19 vaccine. Only in-frame clones appear in the TCRdb table, and some are missing; sequencing was by immunoSEQ multiplex PCR. The sample lists around 77,000 clones, 87% occurring once. The sequencing here drew on peripheral blood, taken on day 0 of AZD1222 vaccination. Source of these receptors: an adult in good health. Both conserved end residues are part of each CDR3. D genes are given only for firm matches. For some rows the clone size is stated as once, few or many, or as a class when expanded; others skip it.

D gene	clone size	V gene	J gene	CDR3 protein	CDR3 DNA
NA	NA	TRBV30	TRBJ1-2	CAWSVGGRATKGYTF	TGTGCCTGGAGTGTAGGGGGGAGGGCCACGAAAGGCTACACCTTC
NA	NA	TRBV4-2	TRBJ1-5	CASSQVTEDQPQHF	TGTGCCAGCAGCCAAGTGACCGAGGATCAGCCCCAGCATTTT
TRBD2	NA	TRBV29-1	TRBJ2-3	CSVVAGGPAQYF	TGCAGCGTAGTAGCGGGGGGGCCAGCGCAGTATTTT
NA	NA	TRBV5-5	TRBJ2-7	CASSFQVSDEQYF	NA
NA	once	TRBV6-5	TRBJ2-2	CASRLDRNTGELFF	TGTGCCAGCAGATTGGACAGGAACACCGGGGAGCTGTTTTTT
NA	NA	TRBV7-6	TRBJ2-2	CASTHRGSAALNTGELFF	TGTGCCAGCACCCATCGGGGTTCAGCGGCCCTAAACACCGGGGAGCTGTTTTTT
NA	NA	TRBV30	TRBJ1-6	CACLPRDPASTLHF	TGTGCCTGTTTACCCAGGGACCCCGCCTCAACCCTCCACTTT
NA	NA	TRBV7-2	TRBJ1-6	CASSYGPVQNSPLHF	TGTGCCAGCAGCTACGGGCCCGTACAGAATTCACCCCTCCACTTT
TRBD1	NA	TRBV11-1	TRBJ1-2	CASSLGTEYGYTF	TGTGCCAGCAGCCTTGGGACAGAGTATGGCTACACCTTC
NA	few	TRBV5-4	TRBJ2-2	CASSPPPSRGNVGELFF	TGTGCCAGCAGCCCCCCTCCGAGTAGAGGCAACGTCGGGGAGCTGTTTTTT
NA	NA	TRBV6-5	TRBJ1-6	CASSYSGFEGYSPLHF	TGTGCCAGCAGTTACTCCGGCTTCGAGGGGTATTCACCCCTCCACTTT
TRBD2	NA	TRBV27	TRBJ2-1	CASRPLSGGAYNEQFF	TGTGCCAGCAGACCATTGAGCGGGGGGGCCTACAATGAGCAGTTCTTC
NA	NA	TRBV6-5	TRBJ1-2	CASSWKGNYGYTF	TGTGCCAGCAGTTGGAAGGGGAACTATGGCTACACCTTC
TRBD1	NA	TRBV9	TRBJ2-1	CASSPRTGESALNEQFF	TGTGCCAGCAGCCCCCGGACAGGCGAGAGCGCCCTTAATGAGCAGTTCTTC
NA	NA	TRBV29-1	TRBJ1-2	CSVDLGRANYGYTF	TGCAGCGTTGATTTAGGGAGGGCTAACTATGGCTACACCTTC
TRBD1	NA	TRBV5-4	TRBJ1-2	CANQPGTGVLYGYTF	TGTGCCAACCAACCGGGGACAGGGGTTCTCTATGGCTACACCTTC
TRBD2	once	TRBV2	TRBJ2-7	CASSVLAGRSYEQYF	TGTGCCAGCAGTGTTTTAGCGGGGCGCTCCTACGAGCAGTACTTC
NA	NA	TRBV19	TRBJ1-5	CASSAGRDQPQHF	TGTGCCAGTAGTGCCGGACGTGATCAGCCCCAGCATTTT
TRBD1	NA	TRBV5-4	TRBJ1-1	CASSQTGRTEAFF	TGTGCCAGCAGTCAGACAGGGAGGACTGAAGCTTTCTTT
NA	NA	TRBV19	TRBJ1-2	CASSNWGNDGYTF	TGTGCCAGTAGTAATTGGGGAAACGATGGCTACACCTTC
NA	NA	TRBV4-1	TRBJ2-3	CASSQIGVSTDTQYF	TGCGCCAGCAGCCAGATAGGGGTTTCCACAGATACGCAGTATTTT
NA	NA	TRBV1	TRBJ2-7	CTSSQAGGPHEQYF	TGCACCAGCAGCCAGGCGGGGGGCCCCCACGAGCAGTACTTC
TRBD2	NA	TRBV7-2	TRBJ2-1	CASSPGLAGIGNEQFF	TGTGCCAGCAGCCCGGGACTAGCGGGGATAGGCAATGAGCAGTTCTTC
NA	few	TRBV7-2	TRBJ1-1	CASSLYSRGSTEAFF	TGTGCCAGCAGCTTATACAGCCGGGGGTCAACTGAAGCTTTCTTT
NA	NA	TRBV7-9	TRBJ1-1	CASSPRSMNTEAFF	TGTGCCAGCAGCCCCAGGTCTATGAACACTGAAGCTTTCTTT
TRBD2	once	TRBV3-1/TRBV3-2	TRBJ2-5	CASSEGLAGGLSETQYF	TGTGCCAGCAGCGAAGGACTAGCGGGGGGGTTGAGTGAGACCCAGTACTTC
NA	NA	TRBV7-6	TRBJ1-2	CASSSLEGIYGYTF	TGTGCCAGCAGCTCCCTCGAAGGGATCTATGGCTACACCTTC
NA	NA	TRBV18	TRBJ2-7	CASSLVRQHSYEQYF	TGTGCCAGCTCACTCGTTCGACAGCACTCCTACGAGCAGTACTTC
NA	once	TRBV19	TRBJ1-1	CASSIGHTDTEAFF	TGTGCCAGTAGTATAGGCCATACGGATACTGAAGCTTTCTTT
NA	NA	TRBV2	TRBJ1-6	CASSEAPPRGFHSPLHF	TGTGCCAGCAGTGAAGCCCCGCCCCGGGGTTTTCATTCACCCCTCCACTTT
NA	few	TRBV21-1	TRBJ2-1	CASSKVIRRSSYNEQFF	TGTGCCAGCAGCAAAGTGATCCGAAGAAGCTCCTACAATGAGCAGTTCTTC
NA	NA	TRBV6-6	TRBJ2-5	CASTYRLLETQYF	TGTGCCAGCACCTACAGGCTCTTGGAGACCCAGTACTTC
NA	NA	TRBV5-6	TRBJ1-3	CASSFLEPSGNTIYF	TGTGCCAGCAGCTTTTTGGAGCCCTCTGGAAACACCATATATTTT
NA	NA	TRBV6-5	TRBJ1-2	CASSPHPDGGGGYTF	TGTGCCAGCAGTCCTCACCCGGACGGCGGTGGTGGCTACACCTTC
TRBD2	NA	TRBV6-1	TRBJ2-7	CASSERAGPPYEQYF	TGTGCCAGCAGTGAACGAGCGGGGCCCCCCTACGAGCAGTACTTC
TRBD1	NA	TRBV19	TRBJ1-6	CASSAGRQGYAPLHF	TGTGCCAGTAGTGCCGGAAGACAGGGGTACGCACCCCTCCACTTT
TRBD2	NA	TRBV5-1	TRBJ2-2	CASSLGLAGVNTGELFF	TGCGCCAGCAGCTTGGGACTAGCGGGAGTTAACACCGGGGAGCTGTTTTTT
TRBD2	NA	TRBV5-1	TRBJ2-3	CASSLVTSGGDTQYF	TGCGCCAGCAGCTTGGTGACTAGCGGGGGGGATACGCAGTATTTT
NA	few	TRBV7-9	TRBJ1-5	CASSLGRQGSNQPQHF	TGTGCCAGCAGCTTAGGTCGGCAGGGGAGCAATCAGCCCCAGCATTTT
NA	few	TRBV30	TRBJ2-7	CAWSVQLVRDGEQYF	TGTGCCTGGAGTGTACAATTGGTACGAGACGGCGAGCAGTACTTC
TRBD2	NA	TRBV9	TRBJ2-5	CASSVVAGAQETQYF	TGTGCCAGCAGCGTGGTAGCGGGGGCCCAAGAGACCCAGTACTTC
TRBD1	NA	TRBV28	TRBJ2-2	CASSGGGQGNTGELFF	TGTGCCAGCAGCGGAGGGGGACAGGGTAACACCGGGGAGCTGTTTTTT